These T cell receptor beta chains were read from a single sample in a study of cytomegalovirus exposure and HLA in healthy donors. Measured with immunoSEQ multiplex PCR; TCRdb has only the in-frame clones, and not every one. The sample shows around 150,000 clones, roughly 79% of them seen only once. Input material: PBMCs. These receptors came from a man aged 25 to 40 in good health and CMV-seropositive. Both conserved end residues are part of each CDR3. The D gene is left open where the match is weak.

j_call v_call d_call cdr3_aa
TRBJ1-5 TRBV2 TRBD1 CASSPPGQGASTAQHF
TRBJ1-2 TRBV19 TRBD1 CASRYGTGNYGYTF
TRBJ2-1 TRBV28 - CASRGKREEHEQFF
TRBJ2-4 TRBV2 TRBD1 CASSRDRIDIQYF
TRBJ2-7 TRBV11-2 TRBD2 CASSHLAGRYYEQYF
TRBJ1-5 TRBV19 - CASKDRSGRGPQHF
TRBJ1-5 TRBV27 - CASSFDRDQPQHF
TRBJ1-3 TRBV4-2 - CASSQIQDSGNTIYF
TRBJ2-2 TRBV29-1 - CSVEEGERNTGELFF
TRBJ1-1 TRBV9 - CASSATRVSEAFF
TRBJ2-3 TRBV27 TRBD2 CASSLKASGIGPNTQYF
TRBJ1-1 TRBV2 TRBD1 CASTQTGGVETEAFF
TRBJ1-5 TRBV2 - CASSAGLGQPQHF
TRBJ2-1 TRBV9 - CASSLYYNEQFF
TRBJ2-4 TRBV6-6 - CASSYSRGAKNIQYF
TRBJ2-7 TRBV5-1 TRBD1 CASSDPGQTTYEQYF
TRBJ1-1 TRBV2 TRBD1 CASRPDRVNTEAFF
TRBJ1-1 TRBV27 - CASSLNWRRLNTEAFF
TRBJ1-2 TRBV14 TRBD1 CASSDRGRDYGYTF
TRBJ2-1 TRBV14 - CASSQFGTPPNNEQFF
TRBJ2-2 TRBV2 TRBD2 CASSEAGRGTGELFF
TRBJ1-1 TRBV18 TRBD1 CASSPNPTGGFAGAFF
TRBJ1-5 TRBV19 - CASSIDLGTRQGNQPQHF
TRBJ2-3 TRBV6-1 TRBD2 CASSGLAGGPDTQYF
TRBJ2-5 TRBV2 - CASHYRVGSETQYF
TRBJ2-3 TRBV29-1 - CSVTRGSTDTQYF
TRBJ2-7 TRBV2 TRBD2 CASRTSGTSYEQYF
TRBJ1-2 TRBV29-1 TRBD1 CSGGTGSYGYTF
TRBJ1-2 TRBV9 - CASSPHWDILYGYTF
TRBJ1-2 TRBV2 TRBD1 CASSEGTGSVGYTF